This T cell receptor (beta chain) derives from a study of shared clonotypes between healthy human individuals. Study overall: Participating donors consisted of a couple of women and a few men aged 18 to 49. The study's findings and limits: Larger richness was generally estimated for naive than memory subsets. Genetic and exposure-history diversity was limited by the small donor number.

The data were produced by immunoSEQ multiplex PCR, yet TCRdb's version contains in-frame clones alone and is incomplete. The data hold 950,000 to 1,200,000 clones, with around three quarters observed a single time. The V gene lost 4 bases and the J gene lost 5 bases, with 18 bases spanning the gap. CDR1 is MDHEN and CDR2 is SYDVKM in the germline V gene. The CDR3 totals 16 residues. Worth noting for this clone: The antigen remains undetermined.

J is TRBJ1-3 and V is TRBV28; weak D call: TRBD1 (5 bases). This receptor was obtained from a man aged 18 to 29 in good health. Some clones in this sample may be carry-over from other donors' samples. The sample was memory CD4+ T cells from PBMCs. Subset given: CD45RA-negative fraction. The CDR3 sequence is CASSSRDWGRRNTIYF. The CDR3 DNA reads as TGTGCCAGCAGTTCCCGGGACTGGGGGAGGAGAAACACCATATATTTT.